A single sample gave rise to the 29 T cell receptor beta chains below, sequenced in a study of T cell responses to AZD1222 COVID-19 vaccine. Some clones are missing from TCRdb's copy, which holds only in-frame ones; the method was immunoSEQ multiplex PCR. The sample lists roughly 160,000 clones; just under 95% were seen once. The sequences come from peripheral blood, collected on day 0 of AZD1222 vaccination. Receptors were obtained from an adult in good health.

The chain recombines TRBV5-6 with TRBJ2-3; D assignment may be TRBD1 or TRBD2 (7 bases each). V was clipped by 4 bases and J by 4 bases, with 19 bases between them. CDR3 length: 16 residues. Germline V gives CDR1 SGHDT, CDR2 YYEEEE. CDR3 in DNA: TGTGCCAGCAGCCACGAGACAGGGAGGGAGGCAGATACGCAGTATTTT. Translation: CASSHETGREADTQYF.

The CDR3 here is CASSTDWTTSYEQYF. For the CDR3, the DNA is TGTGCCAGCAGCACAGACTGGACCACCTCCTACGAGCAGTACTTC. This chain uses TRBV6-5 with TRBJ2-7; D gene unclear. This CDR3 spans 15 amino acids. The germline V and J ends were trimmed by 6 bases and 0 bases, with 15 bases remaining between them. Germline values: CDR1 MNHEY, CDR2 SVGAGI.

The chain has TRBV3-1 (or the pseudogene TRBV3-2) and TRBJ1-1; 8 positions agree with TRBD1. Germline V lookup: CDR1 LGHDT, CDR2 YNNKEL (reference sequence). Losses at the gene ends were 2 bases for V and 10 bases for J; bases not matched to a gene: 3. The CDR3 has 12 residues. CDR3 residues: CASSQLDRGAFF. The CDR3 coding sequence is TGTGCCAGCAGCCAATTAGACAGGGGAGCTTTCTTT.

The V gene is TRBV7-3, the J gene TRBJ2-3; D is uncertain. Trimming cost V 3 bases and J 0 bases, with 10 bases left between them. Germline lookup yields CDR1 SGHTA and CDR2 FQGTGA. The CDR3 has 15 amino acids. In DNA form, the CDR3 reads TGTGCCAGCAGCTTTGGCGGAACTAGCACAGATACGCAGTATTTT. Translating gives CASSFGGTSTDTQYF.

V usage is TRBV2 and J usage is TRBJ2-7; 7 bases line up with TRBD1. The CDR3 has 15 residues. V was clipped by 4 bases and J by 3 bases; unmatched bases: 9. Germline lookup yields CDR1 SNHLY and CDR2 FYNNEI. Here the CDR3 DNA reads TGTGCCAGCAGTGCAACGGGACAGACCGACTACGAGCAGTACTTC. Amino acid sequence: CASSATGQTDYEQYF.

This sequence joins TRBV28 and TRBJ2-1; TRBD1 agrees at 10 bases. V trimming: 11 bases; J trimming: 2 bases; junction bases outside the gene matches: 3. The CDR3 consists of 13 residues. CDR1 is MDHEN and CDR2 is SYDVKM in the germline V gene. CDR3: CAGGTGAYNEQFF. The CDR3 DNA reads TGTGCCGGGGGGACAGGGGCCTACAATGAGCAGTTCTTC.

This chain uses TRBV28 with TRBJ1-5; no definite D call. The CDR3 is 13 amino acids. The germline CDR1 and CDR2 sequences are MDHEN and SYDVKM. Trimming took off 6 bases at V and 0 bases at J, with 6 bases between the two ends. CDR3 sequence: CASSLYSNQPQHF. CDR3 coding DNA: TGTGCCAGCAGCCTGTATAGCAATCAGCCCCAGCATTTT. Based on the CDR3 plus reference TRBV28 and TRBJ1-5, the full variable domain is DVKVTQSSRYLVKRTGEKVFLECVQDMDHENMFWYRQDPGLGLRLIYFSYDVKMKEKGDIPEGYSVSREKKERFSLILESASTNQTSMYLCASSLYSNQPQHFGDGTRLSIL.

The gene calls are TRBV2 and TRBJ1-2; D uncertain. Germline V CDR1 and CDR2: SNHLY, FYNNEI. CDR3 length: 11 amino acids. Deletions cut 5 bases from V and 7 bases from J, with 8 bases between. The CDR3 region is CASSILFGYTF. Written as DNA, the CDR3 is TGTGCCAGCAGTATTTTGTTTGGCTACACCTTC.

This chain uses TRBV15 with TRBJ2-1; no clear D gene. This CDR3 has 12 amino acids. V gave up 1 base and J gave up 8 bases, with 6 bases separating them. In germline, CDR1 is LNHNV, CDR2 YYDKDF (reference sequence). In nucleotides, the CDR3 is TGTGCCACCAGCAGAGGTAGCCATGAGCAGTTCTTC. Amino acid sequence: CATSRGSHEQFF.

The gene calls are TRBV6-6 and TRBJ2-1, with D perhaps matching TRBD1 (6 bases). Trimming pared 6 bases from V and 3 bases from J, leaving 15 bases between. Germline V gene lookup returns CDR1 MNHNY and CDR2 SVGAGI (reference sequence). CDR3 length equals 15 residues. The CDR3 is CASRTAGVSYNEQFF. For the CDR3, the DNA is TGTGCCAGCAGAACGGCAGGGGTAAGCTACAATGAGCAGTTCTTC.

V gene TRBV30 combines with J gene TRBJ1-6, with D perhaps matching TRBD1 (5 bases). V lost 2 bases and J 5 bases, leaving 7 bases between the germline ends. Per the germline V gene, CDR1 is GTSNPN and CDR2 is SVGIG (reference sequence). The CDR3 totals 13 residues. Here the CDR3 reads CAWSQGHNSPLHF. CDR3 in DNA: TGTGCCTGGAGTCAGGGTCATAATTCACCCCTCCACTTT.

The V gene is TRBV11-2, the J gene TRBJ2-5; D might be TRBD1 (7 bases). Germline V gene sequence: CDR1 SGHAT, CDR2 FQNNGV. The CDR3 is 16 amino acids. V dropped 5 bases and J dropped 5 bases, with 21 bases sitting between them. CDR3 region: CASSNAGGPPYETQYF. The CDR3 coding sequence is TGTGCCAGCAGCAACGCAGGGGGGCCGCCTTACGAGACCCAGTACTTC.

The V gene is TRBV7-2, the J gene TRBJ2-7; TRBD1 is a possible D gene (5 bases). Per the germline V gene, CDR1 is SGHTA and CDR2 is FQGNSA. V dropped 1 base and J dropped 3 bases, with 13 bases sitting between them. The CDR3 length is 15 residues. For the CDR3, the DNA is TGTGCCAGCAGCTTAGAAGTCAGGGCTGGCTACGAGCAGTACTTC. It translates to CASSLEVRAGYEQYF.

The rearrangement joins TRBV27 to TRBJ2-7; 7 bases agree with TRBD2. The CDR3 covers 15 residues. Trimming removed 6 bases from V and 3 bases from J; junction bases left unmatched: 11. Germline lookup yields CDR1 MNHEY and CDR2 SMNVEV (reference sequence). The CDR3 nucleotides read TGTGCCAGCAGAGGACTGGGGGGGGATCTCTACGAGCAGTACTTC. Translated, it gives CASRGLGGDLYEQYF.

The V and J genes are TRBV30 and TRBJ1-2; 8 nucleotides align to TRBD1. The CDR3 runs to 13 residues. CDR1 GTSNPN and CDR2 SVGIG come from the germline V gene (reference sequence). Trimming took 7 bases from V and 2 from J; bases not matched to a gene: 6. The CDR3 DNA reads as TGTGCCTCAGGGGACAGGAGAAACTATGGCTACACCTTC. As protein: CASGDRRNYGYTF.

The CDR3 reads CASSLGQGAAGNTIYF. CDR3 nucleotide sequence: TGTGCCAGCAGCCTCGGACAGGGTGCGGCTGGAAACACCATATATTTT. The chain is built from TRBV5-4 and TRBJ1-3; 8 nucleotides agree with TRBD1. The CDR3 has 16 amino acids. V shed 4 bases, J shed 2 bases, and the junction held 8 bases outside the gene matches. The germline V gene has CDR1 SGHNT and CDR2 YYREEE (reference sequence).

The chain has TRBV5-1 and TRBJ2-2; 9 bases map to TRBD2. The CDR3 runs to 15 residues. V was clipped by 2 bases and J by 5 bases; unmatched bases: 4. Germline V gene sequence: CDR1 SGHRS, CDR2 YFSETQ. The CDR3 loop reads CASSLGTSRTGELFF. In DNA form, the CDR3 reads TGCGCCAGCAGCTTAGGGACTAGCAGAACCGGGGAGCTGTTTTTT. Together with reference TRBV5-1 and TRBJ2-2, the CDR3 gives the full variable domain: KAGVTQTPRYLIKTRGQQVTLSCSPISGHRSVSWYQQTPGQGLQFLFEYFSETQRNKGNFPGRFSGRQFSNSRSEMNVSTLELGDSALYLCASSLGTSRTGELFFGEGSRLTVL.

The chain carries TRBV5-1 and TRBJ1-1; 8 nucleotides line up with TRBD1. V was clipped by 0 bases and J by 2 bases; unmatched bases: 18. Germline V gene data show CDR1 as SGHRS and CDR2 as YFSETQ. The length of the CDR3 is 20 residues. The CDR3 DNA is TGCGCCAGCAGCTTGGTGTTCAGGGGGCGGATTGGCGGCACTAACACTGAAGCTTTCTTT. Its translation is CASSLVFRGRIGGTNTEAFF.

The chain couples TRBV19 to TRBJ1-5, with no clear D. The germline CDR1 and CDR2 sequences are LNHDA and SQIVND (reference sequence). V lost 1 base to trimming and J lost 3 bases, with 13 bases between them. The CDR3 has 16 amino acids. This CDR3 reads CASSIGRAVNNQPQHF. CDR3 DNA: TGTGCCAGTAGTATAGGGAGGGCAGTTAACAATCAGCCCCAGCATTTT.

This clone was seen a single time. V is TRBV10-3 and J is TRBJ2-3; 8 bases align to TRBD2. Losses at the gene ends were 2 bases for V and 3 bases for J; bases not matched to a gene: 4. This CDR3 region has 15 residues. The germline CDR1 and CDR2 sequences are ENHRY and SYGVKD. DNA for the CDR3: TGTGCCATCAGTGAGCCGGGACTAGTTACAGATACGCAGTATTTT. The encoded protein is CAISEPGLVTDTQYF.

The J gene is TRBJ2-7, the V gene TRBV11-3; D is tentatively TRBD1 or TRBD2 (5 bases each). The length of the CDR3 is 14 residues. V lost 0 bases, J lost 4 bases, and 10 bases lay in between. Per germline, CDR1 SGHNT and CDR2 YENEEA. CDR3 loop: CASSLDGTPYEQYF. The CDR3 nucleotides read TGTGCCAGCAGCTTAGACGGGACCCCGTACGAGCAGTACTTC.

The chain links TRBV19 to TRBJ2-7; either TRBD1 or TRBD2 may supply D (7 bases each). Trimming took off 0 bases at V and 4 bases at J, with 22 bases between the two ends. The CDR3 loop spans 18 amino acids. Germline V gives CDR1 LNHDA, CDR2 SQIVND (reference sequence). The CDR3: CASSIDPPRLAGGYEQYF. The CDR3 DNA follows: TGTGCCAGTAGTATAGACCCCCCCCGACTAGCAGGGGGATACGAGCAGTACTTC.

This clone showed up just once. V and J are TRBV2 and TRBJ1-2, with D maybe TRBD1 (6 bases). The CDR3 totals 12 residues. V dropped 8 bases and J dropped 6 bases, with 13 bases sitting between them. Germline V CDR1 and CDR2: SNHLY, FYNNEI. CDR3 in DNA: TGTGCCAGCGTTTACAGGGACAATGGCTACACCTTC. As protein: CASVYRDNGYTF.

This clone was counted only a few times. This chain joins TRBV5-1 and TRBJ1-1; D uncertain. V was trimmed by 0 bases and J by 4 bases, leaving 10 bases between them. Per germline, CDR1 SGHRS and CDR2 YFSETQ. The CDR3 extends over 14 amino acids. The CDR3 sequence: CASSLDWGATEAFF. The DNA of the CDR3 is TGCGCCAGCAGCTTGGATTGGGGAGCCACTGAAGCTTTCTTT. Supplemented by reference TRBV5-1 and TRBJ1-1, the full variable domain reads KAGVTQTPRYLIKTRGQQVTLSCSPISGHRSVSWYQQTPGQGLQFLFEYFSETQRNKGNFPGRFSGRQFSNSRSEMNVSTLELGDSALYLCASSLDWGATEAFFGQGTRLTVV.

The chain couples TRBV28 to TRBJ2-1, with TRBD2 matching over 13 bases. CDR3 length equals 16 residues. Germline V gene sequence: CDR1 MDHEN, CDR2 SYDVKM. The V segment lost 8 bases and the J segment 2 bases; nucleotides outside the gene matches: 6. CDR3 coding DNA: TGTGCCAGCGAAACCGGGACTAGCGGGACCTACAATGAGCAGTTCTTC. Translating it yields CASETGTSGTYNEQFF.

The V gene is TRBV16, the J gene TRBJ1-5; D gene ambiguous. Germline V gene data show CDR1 as KGHSY and CDR2 as FQNENV. The CDR3 has 15 amino acids. V was clipped by 6 bases and J by 4 bases, with 16 bases between them. The CDR3: CASRPRRDPNQPQHF. The CDR3 DNA reads as TGTGCCAGCAGACCCCGGAGGGATCCAAATCAGCCCCAGCATTTT.

The chain couples TRBV6-5 to TRBJ2-1; D gene unclear. The CDR3 covers 14 residues. Germline assignment: CDR1 MNHEY and CDR2 SVGAGI. V shed 4 bases and J shed 8 bases, with 15 bases lying between them. Written as DNA, the CDR3 is TGTGCCAGCAGTTTGAAGGGTTACATCGATGAGCAGTTCTTC. The encoded protein is CASSLKGYIDEQFF.

This rearrangement joins TRBV13 to TRBJ1-5, with unresolved D. Germline CDR1 is PRHDT and CDR2 is FYEKMQ (reference sequence). This CDR3 is built from 15 residues. Trimming left V 0 bases short and J 6 bases short, with 12 bases between. CDR3: CASSLGDGGPQPQHF. CDR3 DNA: TGTGCCAGCAGCTTAGGGGACGGTGGTCCTCAGCCCCAGCATTTT.

J is TRBJ1-2 and V is TRBV11-2, with D possibly being TRBD1 (5 bases). Looked up from germline, CDR1 is SGHAT and CDR2 is FQNNGV. The CDR3 sequence is 14 residues long. The ends were cut back, 4 bases at V and 7 bases at J, with 16 bases in the middle. The CDR3 sequence: CASSSSGTVRGYTF. The CDR3, as DNA: TGTGCCAGCAGCTCTTCAGGGACGGTCCGTGGCTACACCTTC.